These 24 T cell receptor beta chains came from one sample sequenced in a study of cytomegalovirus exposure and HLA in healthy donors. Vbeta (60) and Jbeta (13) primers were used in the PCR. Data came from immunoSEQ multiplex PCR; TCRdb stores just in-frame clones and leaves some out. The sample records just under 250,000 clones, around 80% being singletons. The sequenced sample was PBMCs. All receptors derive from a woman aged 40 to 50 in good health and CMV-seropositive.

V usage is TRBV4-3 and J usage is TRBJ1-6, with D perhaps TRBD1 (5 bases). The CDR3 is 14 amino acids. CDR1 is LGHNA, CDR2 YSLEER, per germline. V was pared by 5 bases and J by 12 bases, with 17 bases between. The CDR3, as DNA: TGCGCCAGCAGCGAAGCCCCCAGGGTTGGACCCCTCCACTTT. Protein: CASSEAPRVGPLHF.

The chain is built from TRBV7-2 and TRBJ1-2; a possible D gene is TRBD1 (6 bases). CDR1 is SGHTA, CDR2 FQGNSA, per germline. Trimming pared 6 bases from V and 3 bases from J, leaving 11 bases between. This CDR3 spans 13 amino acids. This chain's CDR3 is CASRMTGYYGYTF. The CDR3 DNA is TGTGCCAGCAGAATGACAGGCTACTATGGCTACACCTTC.

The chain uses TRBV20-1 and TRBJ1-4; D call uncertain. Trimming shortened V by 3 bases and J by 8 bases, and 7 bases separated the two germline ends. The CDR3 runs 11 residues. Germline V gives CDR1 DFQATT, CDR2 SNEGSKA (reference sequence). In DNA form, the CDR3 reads TGCAGTGCTAGGAGGCAAGAAAAACTGTTTTTT. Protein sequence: CSARRQEKLFF.

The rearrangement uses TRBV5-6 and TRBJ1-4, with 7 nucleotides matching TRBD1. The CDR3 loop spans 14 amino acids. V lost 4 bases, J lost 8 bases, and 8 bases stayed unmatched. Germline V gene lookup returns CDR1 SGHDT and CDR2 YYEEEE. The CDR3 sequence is CASSSDRAGEKLFF. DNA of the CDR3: TGTGCCAGCAGCAGCGACAGGGCGGGGGAAAAACTGTTTTTT.

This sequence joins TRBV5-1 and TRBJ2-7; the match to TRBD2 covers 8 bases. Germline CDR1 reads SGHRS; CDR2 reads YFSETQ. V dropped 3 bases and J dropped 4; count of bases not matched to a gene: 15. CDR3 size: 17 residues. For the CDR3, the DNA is TGCGCCAGCAGCTGGGGAGAAGGTAGCGGGGCGGCATACGAGCAGTACTTC. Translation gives CASSWGEGSGAAYEQYF.

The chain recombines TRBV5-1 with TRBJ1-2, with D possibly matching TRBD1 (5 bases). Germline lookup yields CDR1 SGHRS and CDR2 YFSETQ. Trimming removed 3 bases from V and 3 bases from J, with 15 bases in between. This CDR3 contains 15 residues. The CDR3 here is CASSSSPGGDYGYTF. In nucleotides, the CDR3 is TGCGCCAGCAGCTCGAGCCCCGGGGGAGACTATGGCTACACCTTC.

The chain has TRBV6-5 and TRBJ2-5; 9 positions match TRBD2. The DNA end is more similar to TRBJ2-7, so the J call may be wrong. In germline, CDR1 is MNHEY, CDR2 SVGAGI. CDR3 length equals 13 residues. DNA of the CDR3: TGTGCCAGCATGGTAGCGGGAGTCTACGAGCAGTACTTC. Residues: CASMVAGVYEQYF.

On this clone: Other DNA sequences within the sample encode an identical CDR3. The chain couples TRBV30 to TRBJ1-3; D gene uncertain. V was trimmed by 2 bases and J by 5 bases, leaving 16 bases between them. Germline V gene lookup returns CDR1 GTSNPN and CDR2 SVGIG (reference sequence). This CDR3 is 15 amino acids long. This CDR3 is CAWSTSGDFRNTIYF. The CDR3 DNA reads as TGTGCCTGGAGTACCTCAGGTGATTTTAGAAACACCATATATTTT.

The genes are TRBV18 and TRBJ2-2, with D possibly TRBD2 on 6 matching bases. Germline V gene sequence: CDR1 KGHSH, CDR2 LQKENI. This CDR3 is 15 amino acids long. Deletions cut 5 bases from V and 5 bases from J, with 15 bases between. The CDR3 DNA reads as TGTGCCAGCTCAGCAACATCCCGGGGGACCGGGGAGCTGTTTTTT. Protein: CASSATSRGTGELFF.

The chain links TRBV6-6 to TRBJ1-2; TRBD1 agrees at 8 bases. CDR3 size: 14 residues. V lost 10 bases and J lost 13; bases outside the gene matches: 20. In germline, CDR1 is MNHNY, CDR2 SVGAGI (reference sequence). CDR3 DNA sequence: TGTGCCACTCTTCTCGGGCAACAGACAGGGGCTCTCACCTTC. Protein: CATLLGQQTGALTF.

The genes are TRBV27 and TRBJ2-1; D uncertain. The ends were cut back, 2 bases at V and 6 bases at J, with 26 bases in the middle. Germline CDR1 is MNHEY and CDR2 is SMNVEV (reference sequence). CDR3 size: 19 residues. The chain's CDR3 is CASSLRWVPRRERGNEQFF. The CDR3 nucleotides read TGTGCCAGCAGTTTAAGGTGGGTTCCAAGGCGAGAGAGAGGCAATGAGCAGTTCTTC.

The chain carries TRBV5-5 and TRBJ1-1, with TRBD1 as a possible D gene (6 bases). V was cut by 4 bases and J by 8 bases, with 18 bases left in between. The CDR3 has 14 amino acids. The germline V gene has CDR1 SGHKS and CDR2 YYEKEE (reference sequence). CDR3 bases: TGTGCCAGCAGCCCGTTGACAGGAGCCACCGAAGCTTTCTTT. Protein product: CASSPLTGATEAFF.

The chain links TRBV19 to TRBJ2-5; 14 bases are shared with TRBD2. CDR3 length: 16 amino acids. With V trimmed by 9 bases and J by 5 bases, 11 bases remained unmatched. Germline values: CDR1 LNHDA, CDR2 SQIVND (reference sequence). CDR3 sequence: CASLETSGRAFETQYF. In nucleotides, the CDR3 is TGTGCCAGCCTTGAGACTAGCGGGAGGGCCTTCGAGACCCAGTACTTC.

Here the CDR3 DNA reads TGTGCCATCAGAGAACGACAGGGAGTTGGCTCTGGAAACACCATATATTTT. Translation gives CAIRERQGVGSGNTIYF. V gene TRBV10-3 combines with J gene TRBJ1-3, with 7 positions matching TRBD1. The ends lost 6 bases at V and 0 bases at J; junction bases unmatched: 11. In germline, CDR1 is ENHRY, CDR2 SYGVKD. The CDR3 is 17 amino acids.

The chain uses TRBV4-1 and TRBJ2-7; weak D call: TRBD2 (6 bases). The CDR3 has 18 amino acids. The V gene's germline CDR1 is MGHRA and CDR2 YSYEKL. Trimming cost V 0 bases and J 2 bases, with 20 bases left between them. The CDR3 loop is CASSQDYGGPTLPYEQYF. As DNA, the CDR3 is TGCGCCAGCAGCCAAGACTACGGGGGACCGACCCTGCCCTACGAGCAGTACTTC.

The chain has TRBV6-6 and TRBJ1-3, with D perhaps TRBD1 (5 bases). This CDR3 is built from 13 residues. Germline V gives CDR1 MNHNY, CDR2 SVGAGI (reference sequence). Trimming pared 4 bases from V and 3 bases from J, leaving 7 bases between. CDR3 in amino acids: CASSSGLGNTIYF. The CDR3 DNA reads TGTGCCAGCAGTTCAGGGCTTGGAAACACCATATATTTT.

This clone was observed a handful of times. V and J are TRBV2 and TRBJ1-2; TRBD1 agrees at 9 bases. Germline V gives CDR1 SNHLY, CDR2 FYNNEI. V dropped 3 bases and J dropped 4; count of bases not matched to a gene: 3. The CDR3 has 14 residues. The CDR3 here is CASSEETGGYGYTF. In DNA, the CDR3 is TGTGCCAGCAGTGAGGAGACAGGGGGCTATGGCTACACCTTC.

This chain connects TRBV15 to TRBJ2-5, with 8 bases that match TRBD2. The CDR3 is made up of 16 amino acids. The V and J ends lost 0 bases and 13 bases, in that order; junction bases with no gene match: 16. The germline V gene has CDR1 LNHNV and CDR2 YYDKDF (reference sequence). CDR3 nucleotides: TGTGCCACCAGCAGAGATATGACCTTGCGGGAGGCCGCACCGTACTTC. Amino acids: CATSRDMTLREAAPYF.

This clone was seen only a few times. CDR3 nucleotide sequence: TGTGCCAGCAGCCACAAGCCCCTAGCGGGAGTTCACGAGCAGTACTTC. Its protein is CASSHKPLAGVHEQYF. V and J are TRBV4-2 and TRBJ2-7; 10 positions agree with TRBD2. The CDR3 length is 16 residues. The ends lost 3 bases at V and 5 bases at J; junction bases unmatched: 10. Germline CDR1 LGHNA, CDR2 YNFKEQ.

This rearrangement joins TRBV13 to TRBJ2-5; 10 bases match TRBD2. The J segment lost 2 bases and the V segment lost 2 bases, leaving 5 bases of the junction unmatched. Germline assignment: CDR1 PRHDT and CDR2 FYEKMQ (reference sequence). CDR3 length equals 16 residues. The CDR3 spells CASSLWVSGGQETQYF. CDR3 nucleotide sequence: TGTGCCAGCAGCTTATGGGTTAGCGGGGGGCAAGAGACCCAGTACTTC. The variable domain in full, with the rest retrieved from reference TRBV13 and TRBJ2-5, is AAGVIQSPRHLIKEKRETATLKCYPIPRHDTVYWYQQGPGQDPQFLISFYEKMQSDKGSIPDRFSAQQFSDYHSELNMSSLELGDSALYFCASSLWVSGGQETQYFGPGTRLLVL.

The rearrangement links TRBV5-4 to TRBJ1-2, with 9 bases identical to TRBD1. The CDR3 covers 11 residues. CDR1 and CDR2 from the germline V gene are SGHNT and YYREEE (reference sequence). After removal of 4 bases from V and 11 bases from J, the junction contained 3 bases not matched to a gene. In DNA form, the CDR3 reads TGTGCCAGCAGCGTAGGACAGGGGTACACCTTC. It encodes CASSVGQGYTF.

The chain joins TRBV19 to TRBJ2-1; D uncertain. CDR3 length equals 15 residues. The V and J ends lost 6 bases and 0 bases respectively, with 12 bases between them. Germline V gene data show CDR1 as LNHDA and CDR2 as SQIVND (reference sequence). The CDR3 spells CASSQMRISYNEQFF. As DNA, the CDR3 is TGTGCCAGTAGCCAGATGAGGATCTCCTACAATGAGCAGTTCTTC.

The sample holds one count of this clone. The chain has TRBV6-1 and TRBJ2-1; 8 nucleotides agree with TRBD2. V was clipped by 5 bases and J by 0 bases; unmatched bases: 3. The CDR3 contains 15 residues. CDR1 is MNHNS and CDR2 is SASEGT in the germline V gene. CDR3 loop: CASSPLAGSYNEQFF. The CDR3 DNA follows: TGTGCCAGCAGTCCCCTAGCGGGCTCCTACAATGAGCAGTTCTTC.

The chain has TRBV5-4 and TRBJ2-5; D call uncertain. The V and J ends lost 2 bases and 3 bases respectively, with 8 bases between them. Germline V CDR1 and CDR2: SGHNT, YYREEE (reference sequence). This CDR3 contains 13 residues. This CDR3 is CASSLGDKETQYF. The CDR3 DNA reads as TGTGCCAGCAGCTTAGGTGACAAAGAGACCCAGTACTTC.